Following are 20 T cell receptor beta chains from one sample sequenced in a study of T cell responses to AZD1222 COVID-19 vaccine (dated by TCRdb to about 2021). Preparation of the library involved the immunoSEQ multiplex PCR assay. TCRdb took over this immuneACCESS table, retaining in-frame rearrangements with V and J assigned. Such tables are incomplete; in checked studies, under half of the missing clones stem from an unresolved V gene, and the remainder is unexplained. The sample has about 180,000 clones on record, around 90% of them singletons. Around a tenth of the sample comes from the top ten. The time point label on this specimen signifies: about 28 days (+/-7) after the second vaccine dose. The material sequenced was peripheral blood, taken 28 days after the second AZD1222 dose. The receptor set was obtained from an adult who received the AZD1222 COVID-19 vaccine.

The genes are TRBV7-2 and TRBJ2-7; D is unresolved. CDR1 SGHTA and CDR2 FQGNSA come from the germline V gene. The CDR3 length is 15 residues. V lost 0 bases to trimming and J lost 1 base, with 10 bases between them. CDR3 in amino acids: CASSLAPARSYEQYF. The CDR3 bases are TGTGCCAGCAGCTTAGCCCCGGCCAGGTCCTACGAGCAGTACTTC.

In DNA, the CDR3 is TGTGCCAGCAGTGTCCCGGCGGGGAGGAATTCACCCCTCCACTTT. Translating gives CASSVPAGRNSPLHF. The J gene is TRBJ1-6, the V gene TRBV2; no reliable D call. The V end lost 4 bases, the J end lost 7 bases, and 14 bases lay between the germline ends. The germline CDR1 and CDR2 sequences are SNHLY and FYNNEI. The CDR3 is 15 residues long.

In DNA form, the CDR3 reads TGTGCCAGCAGCTTAGAAGGTGCCGGGGCAGATACGCAGTATTTT. Protein sequence: CASSLEGAGADTQYF. The J gene is TRBJ2-3, the V gene TRBV11-1; a possible D gene is TRBD2 (5 bases). This CDR3 comprises 15 residues. Germline-derived CDR1 and CDR2 are SGHAT and FQDESV (reference sequence). V was trimmed by 1 base and J by 4 bases, leaving 12 bases between them. The full variable domain, with the rest looked up from reference TRBV11-1 and TRBJ2-3, is EAEVAQSPRYKITEKSQAVAFWCDPISGHATLYWYRQILGQGPELLVQFQDESVVDDSQLPKDRFSAERLKGVDSTLKIQPAELGDSAMYLCASSLEGAGADTQYFGPGTRLTVL.

This clone was observed a single time. CDR3 loop: CASSVVGGEQYF. CDR3 nucleotide sequence: TGTGCCAGCAGCGTAGTGGGTGGGGAGCAGTACTTC. The rearrangement uses TRBV9 and TRBJ2-7; no firm D call. Trimming removed 0 bases from V and 7 bases from J, with 8 bases in between. This CDR3 contains 12 residues. Germline V lookup: CDR1 SGDLS, CDR2 YYNGEE.

In the case of this clone: Other DNA sequences of this sample code for an identical CDR3. In nucleotides, the CDR3 is TGCGCCAGCAGCTTAGCGGGCGGTGGCTACACCTTC. Encoded protein: CASSLAGGGYTF. The rearrangement joins TRBV5-1 to TRBJ1-2, with D uncertain. Germline V gives CDR1 SGHRS, CDR2 YFSETQ. This CDR3 is built from 12 residues. The V end was cut by 2 bases, the J end by 7 bases, with 9 bases between.

This clone appeared a single time. This chain uses TRBV12-3 or TRBV12-4 with TRBJ1-4; D is unclear. The CDR3 loop spans 13 amino acids. V dropped 2 bases and J dropped 5 bases, with 6 bases sitting between them. The CDR3 sequence: CASSLNLNEKLFF. The CDR3 DNA reads TGTGCCAGCAGTTTAAACCTGAATGAAAAACTGTTTTTT.

This rearrangement joins TRBV5-5 to TRBJ1-2, with TRBD1 identical over 7 bases. The V gene end was trimmed by 0 bases and the J gene end by 2 bases; junction bases not matched to a gene: 1. The CDR3 consists of 14 residues. Germline assignment: CDR1 SGHKS and CDR2 YYEKEE (reference sequence). This CDR3 reads CASSLGQGNYGYTF. The CDR3, as DNA: TGTGCCAGCAGCTTGGGACAGGGAAACTATGGCTACACCTTC.

The rearrangement links TRBV2 to TRBJ1-6; the match to TRBD1 covers 8 bases. CDR3 length: 14 amino acids. Germline values: CDR1 SNHLY, CDR2 FYNNEI. J was trimmed by 6 bases and V by 8 bases; bases with no gene match: 6. CDR3 nucleotides: TGTGCCAGCTTTTCGGACAGGGTTAATTCACCCCTCCACTTT. As protein: CASFSDRVNSPLHF.

The rearrangement links TRBV27 to TRBJ2-6, with D perhaps matching TRBD1 (6 bases). Trimming left V 3 bases short and J 4 bases short, with 16 bases between. The germline V gene has CDR1 MNHEY and CDR2 SMNVEV (reference sequence). The CDR3 runs 17 residues. The CDR3 sequence: CASSLEYRDSGANVLTF. The CDR3 bases are TGTGCCAGCAGTTTGGAATACAGGGATTCGGGGGCCAACGTCCTGACTTTC.

The chain carries TRBV28 and TRBJ1-2; D is uncertain. The CDR3 consists of 15 residues. CDR1 and CDR2 (germline): MDHEN, SYDVKM. V was cut by 7 bases and J by 4 bases, with 19 bases left in between. The CDR3 reads CASTYRGVALYGYTF. The CDR3 bases are TGTGCCAGCACCTACCGCGGGGTAGCACTCTATGGCTACACCTTC.

The rearrangement joins TRBV19 to TRBJ2-7, with D tentatively TRBD2 (5 bases). Trimming took off 5 bases at V and 3 bases at J, with 8 bases between the two ends. Looked up from germline, CDR1 is LNHDA and CDR2 is SQIVND (reference sequence). The CDR3 consists of 12 residues. CDR3 coding DNA: TGTGCCAGTAGTTTCCGGGACTACGAGCAGTACTTC. Translating it yields CASSFRDYEQYF.

The chain joins TRBV6-5 to TRBJ1-6; 7 bases fit TRBD1. The CDR3 contains 13 residues. The ends lost 6 bases at V and 9 bases at J; junction bases unmatched: 5. The germline V gene encodes CDR1 MNHEY and CDR2 SVGAGI. For the CDR3, the DNA is TGTGCCAGCAGGCGACAGGGTGGTTCACCCCTCCACTTT. Translation: CASRRQGGSPLHF.

The V call is TRBV9, the J call TRBJ2-2, with a possible D match to TRBD1 (5 bases). The V gene lost 0 bases and the J gene lost 5 bases, with 8 bases spanning the gap. This CDR3 is 14 amino acids long. Germline V lookup: CDR1 SGDLS, CDR2 YYNGEE. This CDR3 is CASSVVAGTGELFF. The CDR3 nucleotides are TGTGCCAGCAGCGTAGTGGCAGGGACCGGGGAGCTGTTTTTT.

This rearrangement joins TRBV10-3 to TRBJ2-1, with no clear D. This CDR3 has 19 residues. V was trimmed by 4 bases and J by 0 bases, leaving 22 bases between them. The germline gives CDR1 ENHRY, CDR2 SYGVKD. CDR3 sequence (DNA): TGTGCCATCAGTGCCTCCCCCTGGACGGAATTAAGCTCCTACAATGAGCAGTTCTTC. It codes for CAISASPWTELSSYNEQFF.

The chain is built from TRBV18 and TRBJ1-1, with 7 bases aligning to TRBD1. Germline CDR1 is KGHSH and CDR2 is LQKENI. The CDR3 extends over 15 amino acids. The trim removed 4 bases at V and 1 base at J, leaving 6 bases unmatched. The CDR3 spells CASSLLGQTNTEAFF. The CDR3 DNA follows: TGTGCCAGCTCACTCCTGGGACAGACGAACACTGAAGCTTTCTTT.

V usage is TRBV15 and J usage is TRBJ2-1, with 7 bases aligning to TRBD1. The CDR3 runs 14 residues. Germline V gene lookup returns CDR1 LNHNV and CDR2 YYDKDF (reference sequence). Germline trimming cut 5 bases from V and 9 bases from J; bases unmatched to any gene: 10. The CDR3 DNA sequence: TGTGCCACCAGCTCGCCGACAGGGCGCATTGAGCAGTTCTTC. Its translation: CATSSPTGRIEQFF.

This chain uses TRBV19 with TRBJ1-5; 10 nucleotides agree with TRBD1. The CDR3 length is 16 residues. Germline V gene data show CDR1 as LNHDA and CDR2 as SQIVND (reference sequence). V dropped 4 bases and J dropped 5; count of bases not matched to a gene: 8. DNA of the CDR3: TGTGCCAGTAGTACCCTTTTAGACAGGGGGCATCAGCCCCAGCATTTT. Its translation: CASSTLLDRGHQPQHF.

The genes are TRBV7-6 and TRBJ2-7; 9 bases are shared with TRBD2. V was clipped by 5 bases and J by 0 bases; unmatched bases: 5. CDR1 and CDR2 from the germline V gene are SGHVS and FNYEAQ. This CDR3 region has 15 residues. CDR3 loop: CASSELAGLSYEQYF. Here the CDR3 DNA reads TGTGCCAGCAGCGAACTAGCGGGCCTCTCCTACGAGCAGTACTTC. The full variable domain, its missing parts supplied by reference TRBV7-6 and TRBJ2-7, is GAGVSQSPRYKVTKRGQDVALRCDPISGHVSLYWYRQALGQGPEFLTYFNYEAQQDKSGLPNDRFSAERPEGSISTLTIQRTEQRDSAMYRCASSELAGLSYEQYFGPGTRLTVT.

The V call is TRBV5-1, the J call TRBJ2-1, with 16 bases aligning to TRBD2. Germline CDR1 and CDR2: SGHRS and YFSETQ. The CDR3 extends over 18 amino acids. Germline trimming cut 7 bases from V and 1 base from J; bases unmatched to any gene: 8. The DNA for the CDR3 is TGCGCCAGCGCTCCGGGACTAGCGGGGGGGAGGTCCTACAATGAGCAGTTCTTC. Translation: CASAPGLAGGRSYNEQFF. Supplemented by reference TRBV5-1 and TRBJ2-1, the full variable domain reads KAGVTQTPRYLIKTRGQQVTLSCSPISGHRSVSWYQQTPGQGLQFLFEYFSETQRNKGNFPGRFSGRQFSNSRSEMNVSTLELGDSALYLCASAPGLAGGRSYNEQFFGPGTRLTVL.

This sequence joins TRBV2 and TRBJ2-3, with 11 bases aligning to TRBD1. Germline CDR1 reads SNHLY; CDR2 reads FYNNEI. With 3 bases clipped from V and 1 base from J, the junction kept 6 bases outside the gene matches. The CDR3 is 17 residues long. The CDR3 DNA reads TGTGCCAGCAGTGACCCCCCGGGACAGGGGGGCACAGATACGCAGTATTTT. Translation gives CASSDPPGQGGTDTQYF. Combining the CDR3 with reference TRBV2 and TRBJ2-3 gives the whole variable domain EPEVTQTPSHQVTQMGQEVILRCVPISNHLYFYWYRQILGQKVEFLVSFYNNEISEKSEIFDDQFSVERPDGSNFTLKIRSTKLEDSAMYFCASSDPPGQGGTDTQYFGPGTRLTVL.